Presented here are 2 T cell receptor beta chains from one specimen sequenced in a study of CXCR3-negative and CXCR3-positive naive CD8 T cells (dated by TCRdb to the late 2010s). What these receptors recognize is not known. Sequenced using a NextSeq 550. The Human TCR Profiling Kit (MiLaboratory) was used to prepare UMI-labeled 5' RACE TRB cDNA libraries. The reads, reprocessed by TCRdb, yield one row per CDR3 protein sequence and no DNA. This specimen's table enumerates about 98,000 distinct CDR3 sequences. 0.8% to 0.85% of the sample is in the top ten clones. General conclusions and limits of the study: Compared with CXCR3-negative naive cells, CXCR3-positive naive cells had TRB CDR3s with higher hydrophobicity (lower Kidera factor 4), lower energy, and higher strength and volume indices.

The sample taken for sequencing was naive CXCR3+ CD8+ T cells from blood. The cell subset or site label corresponds to: CD45RO-CCR7+CD27+CD95- naive CD8+ T cells expressing CXCR3 (TNR3+). All receptors come from a human donor in good health. Some clones in this sample may be carry-over from other donors' samples.

The chain combines TRBV6-5 with TRBJ2-3; as DNA is missing, the TRBD1 call by TCRdb cannot be tested. This CDR3 comprises 14 residues. CDR1 and CDR2 (germline): MNHEY, SVGAGI. The CDR3 reads CASSLSRGTDTQYF.

The J gene is TRBJ1-3, the V gene TRBV3-1; without DNA, the TCRdb call of TRBD1 cannot be checked. The CDR3 has 15 residues. Germline CDR1 and CDR2: LGHDT and YNNKEL (reference sequence). CDR3: CASSPTRRSGNTIYF.